These 21 T cell receptor beta chains originate from one sample sequenced in a study of blood T cell repertoires in COVID-19. Measured with immunoSEQ multiplex PCR; TCRdb has only the in-frame clones, and not every one. The table shows 25,000 to 35,000 clones, with approximately 87% occurring only once. The sequenced sample was peripheral blood. These TCRs come from a human donor in a cohort sampled during active COVID-19.

A few counts support this clone. This chain joins TRBV6-6 and TRBJ1-6; D might be TRBD1 (5 bases). CDR3 length: 14 residues. Germline V gene sequence: CDR1 MNHNY, CDR2 SVGAGI (reference sequence). Deletions cut 2 bases from V and 5 bases from J, with 7 bases between. CDR3 coding DNA: TGTGCCAGCAGTTACGGGGCAGATAATTCACCCCTCCACTTT. Translated, it gives CASSYGADNSPLHF.

The chain links TRBV7-2 to TRBJ1-2; weak D call: TRBD1 (6 bases). Trimming pared 1 base from V and 5 bases from J, leaving 8 bases between. Per germline, CDR1 SGHTA and CDR2 FQGNSA. The CDR3 runs to 13 residues. This CDR3 is CASSLGTEYGYTF. In nucleotides, the CDR3 is TGTGCCAGCAGCTTAGGGACAGAGTATGGCTACACCTTC.

The chain carries TRBV5-1 and TRBJ2-3, with 10 bases matching TRBD1. Germline V gene data show CDR1 as SGHRS and CDR2 as YFSETQ. With 6 bases clipped from V and 2 bases from J, the junction kept 3 bases outside the gene matches. This CDR3 has 14 amino acids. As DNA, the CDR3 is TGCGCCAGCACCGGGACAGGGGACACAGATACGCAGTATTTT. It translates to CASTGTGDTDTQYF.

V usage is TRBV19 and J usage is TRBJ2-7, with a tentative D call TRBD2 (6 bases). The V end was cut by 6 bases, the J end by 1 base, with 10 bases between. Germline-derived CDR1 and CDR2 are LNHDA and SQIVND (reference sequence). CDR3 length: 13 amino acids. The CDR3 region is CASRPGESYEQYF. CDR3 in DNA: TGTGCCAGTAGACCGGGGGAGTCCTACGAGCAGTACTTC.

This clone was seen a single time. The chain employs TRBV6-5 and TRBJ2-5, with 8 bases lining up with TRBD2. CDR3 length equals 13 residues. Germline V CDR1 and CDR2: MNHEY, SVGAGI. J lost 5 bases, V lost 6 bases, and 5 bases had no gene match. The chain's CDR3 is CASRRAGVETQYF. CDR3 nucleotide sequence: TGTGCCAGCAGGAGAGCGGGGGTGGAGACCCAGTACTTC.

The chain is built from TRBV13 and TRBJ2-1; 10 bases are shared with TRBD2. V was clipped by 1 base and J by 9 bases; unmatched bases: 9. CDR1 and CDR2 (germline): PRHDT, FYEKMQ (reference sequence). The CDR3 spans 16 residues. The CDR3 sequence is CASSLEGERGGLEQFF. CDR3 bases: TGTGCCAGCAGCTTAGAAGGCGAGCGGGGGGGCCTTGAGCAGTTCTTC.

The J gene is TRBJ1-5, the V gene TRBV19; D remains unclear. The CDR3 totals 12 residues. The ends were cut back, 6 bases at V and 9 bases at J, with 12 bases in the middle. Germline assignment: CDR1 LNHDA and CDR2 SQIVND (reference sequence). The CDR3 region is CASSPSAPPQHF. The CDR3 nucleotides are TGTGCCAGTAGCCCCAGCGCTCCGCCCCAGCATTTT.

The CDR3 here is CASSRGGRGESSEAFF. The CDR3 DNA sequence: TGCGCCAGCTCACGAGGGGGCAGGGGGGAATCTAGTGAAGCTTTCTTT. This chain uses TRBV5-1 with TRBJ1-1, with TRBD1 identical over 7 bases. The germline gives CDR1 SGHRS, CDR2 YFSETQ. The CDR3 contains 16 residues. Trimming took 7 bases from V and 7 from J; bases not matched to a gene: 19.

V gene TRBV5-1 combines with J gene TRBJ2-7, with 7 bases matching TRBD1. Trimming took 4 bases from V and 2 from J; bases not matched to a gene: 6. Germline V lookup: CDR1 SGHRS, CDR2 YFSETQ. CDR3 length: 14 residues. This CDR3 reads CASSPRDSTYEQYF. DNA for the CDR3: TGCGCCAGCAGCCCTCGGGACAGCACCTACGAGCAGTACTTC.

The rearrangement uses TRBV27 and TRBJ1-1; possibly TRBD1 for D (6 bases). Trimming stripped 4 bases from V and 6 bases from J, with 9 bases between. Germline lookup yields CDR1 MNHEY and CDR2 SMNVEV (reference sequence). The CDR3 has 12 amino acids. CDR3 coding DNA: TGTGCCAGCAGTTCACAGGGTTCTGAAGCTTTCTTT. It specifies CASSSQGSEAFF.

This sequence joins TRBV25-1 and TRBJ1-4; D gene unclear. The CDR3 loop spans 14 amino acids. The V end was cut by 4 bases, the J end by 3 bases, with 9 bases between. From germline, CDR1 is MGHDK and CDR2 SYGVNS. The CDR3: CASSVPGANEKLFF. CDR3 nucleotide sequence: TGTGCCAGCAGTGTGCCCGGGGCTAATGAAAAACTGTTTTTT.

Here the CDR3 DNA reads TGCGCCAGCAGCTTTCGACCAGGGAATGATGGCAATGAAAAACTGTTTTTT. Protein sequence: CASSFRPGNDGNEKLFF. The rearrangement links TRBV5-1 to TRBJ1-4, with D tentatively TRBD1 (5 bases). CDR1 is SGHRS, CDR2 YFSETQ, per germline. The CDR3 extends over 17 amino acids. V gave up 2 bases and J gave up 5 bases, with 19 bases separating them.

The gene calls are TRBV6-5 and TRBJ2-2; D is ambiguous. Per germline, CDR1 MNHEY and CDR2 SVGAGI. V gave up 2 bases and J gave up 5 bases, with 12 bases separating them. The CDR3 sequence is 15 residues long. For the CDR3, the DNA is TGTGCCAGCAGTTACCGCCCCCTTCAGACCGGGGAGCTGTTTTTT. Translated: CASSYRPLQTGELFF.

The chain has TRBV19 and TRBJ2-7; 7 bases map to TRBD1. The J segment lost 6 bases and the V segment lost 10 bases, leaving 6 bases of the junction unmatched. The germline CDR1 and CDR2 sequences are LNHDA and SQIVND (reference sequence). The CDR3 totals 11 residues. CDR3 coding DNA: TGTGCCACCGGAGACAGGGTCGAGCAGTACTTC. Its translation is CATGDRVEQYF.

J is TRBJ2-7 and V is TRBV5-1; D gene uncertain. The CDR3 has 12 amino acids. CDR1 SGHRS and CDR2 YFSETQ come from the germline V gene. Trimming shortened V by 4 bases and J by 4 bases, and 9 bases separated the two germline ends. The CDR3 sequence: CASSLVRYEQYF. CDR3 sequence (DNA): TGCGCCAGCAGCCTGGTACGGTACGAGCAGTACTTC.

The chain joins TRBV4-1 to TRBJ2-2; 12 nucleotides align to TRBD1. This CDR3 is built from 17 residues. J gave up 6 bases and V 0 bases, and 5 bases lay outside the gene matches. Germline lookup yields CDR1 MGHRA and CDR2 YSYEKL. For the CDR3, the DNA is TGCGCCAGCAGCCAAGAAACGGGACAGGGGGCGTCCGGGGAGCTGTTTTTT. This encodes CASSQETGQGASGELFF.

The chain couples TRBV5-1 to TRBJ2-7; the D gene is possibly TRBD1 (5 bases). Germline CDR1 SGHRS, CDR2 YFSETQ. Trimming took off 0 bases at V and 0 bases at J, with 10 bases between the two ends. This CDR3 spans 15 amino acids. The CDR3 nucleotides read TGCGCCAGCAGCTTGGGCACAGGCTACTCCTACGAGCAGTACTTC. This encodes CASSLGTGYSYEQYF. Full variable domain (outside the CDR3, taken from reference TRBV5-1 and TRBJ2-7): KAGVTQTPRYLIKTRGQQVTLSCSPISGHRSVSWYQQTPGQGLQFLFEYFSETQRNKGNFPGRFSGRQFSNSRSEMNVSTLELGDSALYLCASSLGTGYSYEQYFGPGTRLTVT.

This chain joins TRBV4-1 and TRBJ1-3; the match to TRBD1 covers 7 bases. J lost 2 bases, V lost 1 base, and 5 bases had no gene match. The CDR3 length is 16 residues. The germline gives CDR1 MGHRA, CDR2 YSYEKL. CDR3 DNA: TGCGCCAGCAGCCAAGCAACCGGGACAGCTGGAAACACCATATATTTT. This gives the protein CASSQATGTAGNTIYF.

The chain carries TRBV1 and TRBJ2-1; TRBD2, as called in the table, went unchecked against the DNA. TRBV1 is labeled a pseudogene. The CDR3 contains 12 residues. The CDR3 here is CTSSQMTFPQFF. The CDR3 region has the DNA TGCACCAGCAGCCAAATGACTTTCCCTCAGTTCTTC.

J is TRBJ2-2 and V is TRBV9, with 7 bases aligning to TRBD2. Germline-derived CDR1 and CDR2 are SGDLS and YYNGEE. There are 15 residues in the CDR3. V was pared by 6 bases and J by 7 bases, with 12 bases of the junction left unmatched. The DNA for the CDR3 is TGTGCCAGCAACGATAGCGGGCCCAAGGGCGGGGAGCTGTTTTTT. This sequence encodes CASNDSGPKGGELFF.

V usage is TRBV28 and J usage is TRBJ1-5; no reliable D call. The V end lost 1 base, the J end lost 2 bases, and 12 bases lay between the germline ends. This CDR3 contains 16 residues. The germline CDR1 and CDR2 sequences are MDHEN and SYDVKM. CDR3 region: CASSLLLGSGNQPQHF. The CDR3 region has the DNA TGTGCCAGCAGTTTATTGCTGGGCTCGGGCAATCAGCCCCAGCATTTT.